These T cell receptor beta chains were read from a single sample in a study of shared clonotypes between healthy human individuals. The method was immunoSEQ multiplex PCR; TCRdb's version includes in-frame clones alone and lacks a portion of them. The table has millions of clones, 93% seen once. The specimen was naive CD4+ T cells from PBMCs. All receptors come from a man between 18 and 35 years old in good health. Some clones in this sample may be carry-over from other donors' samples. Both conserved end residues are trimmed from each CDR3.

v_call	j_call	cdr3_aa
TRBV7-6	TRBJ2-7	ASSLRQISYEQY
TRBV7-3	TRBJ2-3	ASSPRATDTQY
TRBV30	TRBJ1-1	AWSVFSFSRRTPEAF
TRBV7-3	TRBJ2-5	ASSPGGPGETQY
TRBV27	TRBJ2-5	ASSLREAQY
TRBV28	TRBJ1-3	ASSLWTGTGNTIY
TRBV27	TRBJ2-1	ASRGFGAGETGEQF
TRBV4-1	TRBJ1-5	ASSQDPQATRGVSQPQH
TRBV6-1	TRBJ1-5	ASRVTGNQPQH
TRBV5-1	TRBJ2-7	ASSHGTVGTYEQY
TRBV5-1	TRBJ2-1	ASSRDTYNEQF
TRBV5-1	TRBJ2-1	ASSSLAGANNEQF
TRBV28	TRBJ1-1	ASSPDGGTEAF
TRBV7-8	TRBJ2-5	ASRRGSGETQY
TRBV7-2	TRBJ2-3	ASSLRWGLAGTDTQY
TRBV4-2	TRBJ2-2	ASSPNFLVETGELF
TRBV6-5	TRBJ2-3	ASSSRGSPTDTQY
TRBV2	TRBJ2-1	ASSEMGLAGVGHEQF
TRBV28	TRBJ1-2	ASSQGANYGYT